This paragraph covers one TCR beta chain sequence. This sample stems from a study of T cell changes during pregnancy in multiple sclerosis. This table comes from immunoSEQ multiplex PCR, and its TCRdb copy is limited to in-frame clones, with some not included. This table has 60,000 to 70,000 clones, 91% appearing once. Losses at the gene ends were 2 bases for V and 5 bases for J; bases not matched to a gene: 3. The CDR3 sequence is 15 residues long. Germline V gene sequence: CDR1 ENHRY, CDR2 SYGVKD. This receptor was taken from a female donor in good health, enrolled as a control in a pregnancy study. This chain connects TRBV10-3 to TRBJ1-4, with 9 bases matching TRBD1. The sequencing used peripheral blood, collected after pregnancy. The CDR3 region is CAISEGGQGNEKLFF. In nucleotides, the CDR3 is TGTGCCATCAGTGAGGGTGGACAGGGGAATGAAAAACTGTTTTTT.